Presented here are 23 T cell receptor beta chains from one specimen sequenced in a study of blood T cells in healthy people across ages. A second about 6 to 12 cycle PCR used barcoded and J-beta primers. TCRdb re-analysed the 5' RACE reads in MiXCR, keeping a single row per CDR3 protein. The sample holds around 700,000 distinct CDR3 sequences, approximately 25% seen once. The same data also contributed to another study, on T cells of mothers and their children.

Sequenced sample: blood. Receptors were obtained from a boy younger than 18 in good health.

This clonotype was seen a few times. The chain recombines TRBV29-1 with TRBJ2-1; D is ambiguous. This CDR3 contains 15 residues. V was trimmed by 5 bases and J by 4 bases, leaving 18 bases between them. Germline assignment: CDR1 SQVTM and CDR2 ANQGSEA. The DNA for the CDR3 is TGCAGCGTTTCTGGTTGGGCAGGCTTTTACAATGAGCAGTTCTTC. This codes for CSVSGWAGFYNEQFF.

The rearrangement joins TRBV14 to TRBJ1-4; possibly TRBD1 for D (5 bases). Germline V lookup: CDR1 SGHDN, CDR2 FVKESK. V was clipped by 0 bases and J by 5 bases, with 19 bases between them. This CDR3 spans 18 amino acids. Here the CDR3 reads CASSQEAAGPRRNEKLFF. The CDR3 DNA reads as TGTGCCAGCAGCCAAGAAGCGGCAGGGCCAAGAAGAAATGAAAAACTGTTTTTT.

This clonotype was found a few times. The chain employs TRBV2 and TRBJ1-1; D may be TRBD1 (5 bases). V lost 3 bases, J lost 7 bases, and 9 bases lay in between. CDR3 size: 12 residues. CDR1 and CDR2 (germline): SNHLY, FYNNEI. In nucleotides, the CDR3 is TGTGCCAGCAGTGAGACAGTATTTGAAGCTTTCTTT. Its protein is CASSETVFEAFF.

The gene calls are TRBV11-2 and TRBJ2-1, with D possibly being TRBD2 (6 bases). Germline V gives CDR1 SGHAT, CDR2 FQNNGV. The V end was cut by 5 bases, the J end by 0 bases, with 20 bases between. This CDR3 is 18 amino acids long. CDR3 residues: CASSVGPSSASSYNEQFF. CDR3 nucleotides: TGTGCCAGCAGCGTAGGGCCCTCTAGCGCAAGCTCCTACAATGAGCAGTTCTTC.

In the case of this clonotype: Compared with germline, one end of the junction differs, possibly owing to a read error. The chain is built from TRBV3-1 and TRBJ2-5, with 12 nucleotides matching TRBD2. The CDR3 is 18 residues long. The V gene's germline CDR1 is LGHDT and CDR2 YNNKEL (reference sequence). CDR3 coding DNA: TGTGCCAGCAGCCGCTTTCGGCTAGCGGGAGGGGTCCCAGAGACTCAGTACTTC. Protein: CASSRFRLAGGVPETQYF.

The chain has TRBV24-1 and TRBJ1-4; a weak D match, TRBD1 (5 bases). Germline values: CDR1 KGHDR, CDR2 SFDVKD. The CDR3 has 15 amino acids. V lost 4 bases and J lost 4, with 12 bases in between. The CDR3 sequence is CATSDQTEGNEKLFF. CDR3 in DNA: TGTGCCACCAGTGACCAGACAGAGGGTAATGAAAAACTGTTTTTT.

This clonotype was seen a handful of times. The chain uses TRBV27 and TRBJ1-5; perhaps TRBD1 as D (6 bases). Looked up from germline, CDR1 is MNHEY and CDR2 is SMNVEV (reference sequence). V was clipped by 7 bases and J by 2 bases, with 24 bases between them. This CDR3 comprises 18 residues. CDR3 DNA sequence: TGTGCCAGCATTCCCACGGGGAAGGGGGTTTCAGGCAATCAGCCCCAGCATTTT. This codes for CASIPTGKGVSGNQPQHF.

In nucleotides, the CDR3 is TGTGCCAGCAGTTTAAGGCATCGGGAAGAAGAGACCCAGTACTTC. This encodes CASSLRHREEETQYF. V gene TRBV28 combines with J gene TRBJ2-5, with D possibly being TRBD2 (5 bases). Germline CDR1 and CDR2: MDHEN and SYDVKM. This CDR3 has 15 amino acids. V shed 2 bases and J shed 3 bases, with 13 bases lying between them.

This clonotype was counted many times. This chain uses TRBV7-9 with TRBJ1-4; TRBD1 is a possible D gene (6 bases). Germline loops: CDR1 SEHNR, CDR2 FQNEAQ (reference sequence). Trimming removed 5 bases from V and 5 bases from J, with 9 bases in between. This CDR3 spans 13 amino acids. In DNA, the CDR3 is TGTGCCAGCAGCCCAGGGGCGAATGAAAAACTGTTTTTT. Translated, it gives CASSPGANEKLFF.

The chain couples TRBV9 to TRBJ2-5, with D unresolved. Germline CDR1 and CDR2: SGDLS and YYNGEE. The CDR3 is 15 amino acids. The germline V and J ends were trimmed by 6 bases and 5 bases, with 20 bases remaining between them. CDR3 sequence: CASTLGWGYRETQYF. CDR3 bases: TGTGCCAGCACCCTCGGGTGGGGATACCGGGAGACCCAGTACTTC.

This clonotype was seen a handful of times. The chain carries TRBV6-5 and TRBJ2-2, with a possible D match to TRBD2 (5 bases). Per germline, CDR1 MNHEY and CDR2 SVGAGI. The CDR3 sequence is 15 residues long. The V end was cut by 6 bases, the J end by 4 bases, with 15 bases between. CDR3 loop: CASRRSGISTGELFF. CDR3 coding DNA: TGTGCCAGCAGACGATCCGGGATATCCACCGGGGAGCTGTTTTTT.

This clonotype has more than one count but fewer than ten. The gene calls are TRBV29-1 and TRBJ1-1; D ambiguous. CDR1 and CDR2 (germline): SQVTM, ANQGSEA. There are 11 residues in the CDR3. Trimming cost V 4 bases and J 7 bases, with 10 bases left between them. In DNA form, the CDR3 reads TGCAGCGTTGGGCAGGAGCATGAAGCTTTCTTT. Protein: CSVGQEHEAFF.

J is TRBJ2-7 and V is TRBV27, with D perhaps assigned TRBD1 or TRBD2 (6 bases each). Germline-derived CDR1 and CDR2 are MNHEY and SMNVEV (reference sequence). Trimming stripped 9 bases from V and 2 bases from J, with 17 bases between. CDR3 length equals 14 residues. CDR3 in DNA: TGTGCCAGTACAGGTAGGGGGGTCCCCTACGAGCAGTACTTC. Translated: CASTGRGVPYEQYF.

This clonotype was found a few times. This sequence joins TRBV12-3 or TRBV12-4 and TRBJ2-7; TRBD2 aligns across 8 bases. CDR3 length equals 15 residues. Trimming took 3 bases from V and 6 from J; bases not matched to a gene: 10. Here the CDR3 DNA reads TGTGCCAGCAGTTTCCTAGGAGCCGGGAGGGCCGAGCAGTACTTC. It translates to CASSFLGAGRAEQYF.

This clonotype was seen more than once but under ten times. This rearrangement joins TRBV5-1 to TRBJ2-6; tentatively, D is TRBD2 (6 bases). The V gene's germline CDR1 is SGHRS and CDR2 YFSETQ. V lost 3 bases to trimming and J lost 0 bases, with 13 bases between them. This CDR3 contains 17 residues. CDR3 sequence: CASSYGTGTSGANVLTF. CDR3 coding DNA: TGCGCCAGCAGCTATGGGACTGGAACCTCTGGGGCCAACGTCCTGACTTTC.

This chain connects TRBV7-3 to TRBJ2-1; D possibly uses TRBD1 or TRBD2 (6 bases each). Per the germline V gene, CDR1 is SGHTA and CDR2 is FQGTGA. The CDR3 is made up of 15 amino acids. V shed 0 bases and J shed 10 bases, with 16 bases lying between them. CDR3: CASSLTLGGQGEQFF. The CDR3 bases are TGTGCCAGCAGCTTAACTTTGGGGGGCCAGGGCGAGCAGTTCTTC.

V usage is TRBV12-3 or TRBV12-4 and J usage is TRBJ1-1, with 7 bases aligning to TRBD1. The CDR3 is made up of 15 amino acids. V was clipped by 3 bases and J by 5 bases; unmatched bases: 9. The CDR3 sequence is CASSFLEGAKTEAFF. CDR3 bases: TGTGCCAGCAGTTTCTTGGAGGGGGCTAAGACTGAAGCTTTCTTT.

There are a few counts of this clonotype. This chain links TRBV4-2 with TRBJ2-5; TRBD2 might be the D (6 bases). The DNA end is a closer match to TRBJ2-1, so the J assignment may be wrong. CDR3 length: 14 amino acids. Germline CDR1 is LGHNA and CDR2 is YNFKEQ. CDR3 coding DNA: TGTGCCAGCAGCCAAGATCGGGGCGGGGAGAAGCAGTTCTTC. It translates to CASSQDRGGEKQFF.

In this sample, this clonotype turned up many times. This chain links TRBV27 with TRBJ2-7, with TRBD1 as a possible D gene (5 bases). The CDR3 is 16 amino acids. Deletions cut 5 bases from V and 6 bases from J, with 23 bases between. Germline values: CDR1 MNHEY, CDR2 SMNVEV (reference sequence). As DNA, the CDR3 is TGTGCCAGCAGTGTAGGCGGACAAACGAGGCACACCGAGCAGTACTTC. Translation: CASSVGGQTRHTEQYF.

This clonotype has just a few counts. This rearrangement joins TRBV20-1 to TRBJ2-1; 9 bases fit TRBD2. Germline CDR1 DFQATT, CDR2 SNEGSKA (reference sequence). Trimming cost V 6 bases and J 0 bases; bases outside gene matches: 6. This CDR3 is built from 15 residues. The CDR3, as DNA: TGCAGTGCCTTCGTTAGCGGGAGCTCCTACAATGAGCAGTTCTTC. Translation: CSAFVSGSSYNEQFF.

A few counts support this clonotype. CDR3 bases: TGCGCCAGCAGTCCTCTCATAAACTACGAGCAGTACTTC. This translates into CASSPLINYEQYF. V gene TRBV5-1 combines with J gene TRBJ2-5; D is undetermined. TRBJ2-7 explains the end of the DNA better; the J call may be wrong. The CDR3 totals 13 residues. The V gene's germline CDR1 is SGHRS and CDR2 YFSETQ.

The chain joins TRBV11-2 to TRBJ2-1; 7 bases agree with TRBD1. The CDR3 has 15 residues. V shed 0 bases and J 10 bases; nucleotides not matched to a gene: 9. In germline, CDR1 is SGHAT, CDR2 FQNNGV. The CDR3: CASSLEYRGRGEQFF. DNA of the CDR3: TGTGCCAGCAGCTTAGAGTACAGGGGCCGCGGGGAGCAGTTCTTC.

This clonotype was detected only a few times. The V gene is TRBV12-3 or TRBV12-4, the J gene TRBJ2-5, with TRBD2 matching 8 bases. The DNA end is more similar to TRBJ2-1, so the J call may be wrong. The CDR3 loop spans 14 amino acids. CDR3 sequence (DNA): TGTGCCATCCCGGTAACTAGCGGCTACAATGAGCAGTTCTTC. It translates to CAIPVTSGYNEQFF.